There are many counts of the clone carrying this T cell receptor (beta chain). Its antigen is not known. Graves' hyperthyroidism is called stable when ophthalmopathy does not progress within 18 months. Amplified TCR beta CDR3 regions derived from RNA transcripts. The study used the HTBI primer set for a first-round RT-PCR of the TCR CDR3. TCRdb recomputed calls from the multiplex PCR reads with MiXCR, one row per CDR3 protein. The sample yields some 200,000 distinct CDR3 sequences, about a sixth seen once. Per the germline V gene, CDR1 is SEHNR and CDR2 is FQNEAQ (reference sequence). Losses at the gene ends were 5 bases for V and 2 bases for J; bases not matched to a gene: 17. The CDR3 has 20 amino acids. The data originate from a study of T cells in Graves' hyperthyroidism and ophthalmopathy. On the study more broadly: Peripheral blood specimens were obtained at initial diagnosis, prior to any treatment. Study-level findings and limits: Blood held most thyroid clonotypes expanded above 0.001 frequency. Progression to ophthalmopathy was predicted a median of roughly 6.5 months early.

This sequence joins TRBV7-9 and TRBJ2-3; 12 nucleotides agree with TRBD1. Specimen: blood. The receptor's source is a man in his forties or fifties with Graves' hyperthyroidism. The DNA for the CDR3 is TGTGCCAGCAGCCGAGCCTCCGGGACAGGGGGCAGAGGACTCACAGATACGCAGTATTTT. This sequence encodes CASSRASGTGGRGLTDTQYF.